This T cell receptor beta chain emerged from a study of shared clonotypes between healthy human individuals (dated by TCRdb to the early 2020s). Background for the entire study: Three men and a couple of women, aged 18 to 49 years, made up the cohort. To increase sequencing depth and limit assay-specific biases, different laboratories used diverse techniques to prepare libraries and sequence TCR repertoires. Each donor's leukapheresis produced roughly between roughly 0.85 and 9.5 billion PBMCs. For each donor, CD4 naive and CD4 memory were each given three plates, CD8 naive was given two plates, and CD8 memory was given one plate. Blood TCR repertoires of a handful of healthy adults were deeply sequenced to estimate repertoire size and the extent of clonotype sharing between individuals. General findings and caveats noted by the study authors: Estimated clonotype richness was generally larger for naive than for memory subsets. Pairwise subsampling indicated that sequencing depth was expected to affect the degree of clonotype sharing among donors. Sampling was limited to blood, and TCR repertoires in tissue likely differ from TCR repertoires in blood. Incomplete sequencing was indicated by rarefaction of sorted-subset datasets, despite the large sequencing depth. The small number of donors limited the genetic and exposure-history diversity represented. Compared with non-shared clonotypes, the clonotypes found in all four sorted-subset donors had higher generation probabilities. Sharing across several donors was observed for around 4.8% of naive CD4, less than 4% of naive CD8, over 2% of memory CD4, and about 0.4% of memory CD8 clonotypes.

About this clone itself: Its antigen is unknown. Base qualities were left out, and no much larger clone turns up one base away.

Reading the germline V gene gives CDR1 MNHNS and CDR2 SASEGT. The CDR3 runs 12 amino acids, cysteine and phenylalanine included. Only the CDR3 DNA is retained, 36 bases long and in frame from the first base. Compared with germline, V lacks 8 bases and J lacks 0 bases; bases without a gene match: 1. Using the deep immunoSEQ assay, multiplex PCR amplified TCR CDR3 regions from genomic DNA. Extracted genomic DNA from each cell subset was distributed evenly across all wells of several immunoSEQ 96-well plates, and each plate was treated as a replicate. For sorted subsets, each replicate PCR was loaded with about 200 ng genomic DNA, equivalent to roughly 30,000 T cell genomes. Purified libraries were quantified with a Qubit 3.0 fluorometer, sized on a Bioanalyzer 2100, and re-quantified with the KAPA Library Quantification kit. A separate single-read 150-cycle Illumina NextSeq 550 flow cell was used to sequence each immunoSEQ 96-well plate. Per the source publication's procedure: Because only junctional sequences without quality scores were contained in the immunoSEQ output, filtering matching that applied to full-length reads could not be performed. Sequences were annotated with PyIR, a Python wrapper for IgBLAST v1.9, using IMGT germline references to assign V/J genes and CDR3. Reads were filtered out if the reads had weak V/J assignments (E-value above 1e-6), no CDR3, stop codons, out-of-frame junctions, or ambiguous translated residues. V3J clonotypes were defined by identical inferred V gene, J gene, and CDR3 amino acid sequence. Percentage overlap between repertoires was calculated by dividing the number of shared unique clonotypes by the size of the smaller repertoire. RTK rarefaction, the Chao1 estimator, and Recon v2.1 estimates of unobserved clonotypes were used to assess repertoire richness. OLGA was used to compute generation probabilities for all TCRbeta clonotypes that the gDNA method yielded from a handful of donors. Drawn from immuneACCESS, this table holds only the in-frame rearrangements with V and J called that TCRdb kept. Clones are partly lost; checked studies trace under half to an unresolved V gene and leave the rest unexplained. Clonal size and the V and J genes are those of that table, whereas D and trimming came from the DNA. The sample profile shows over 750,000 clones; 96% of them were found once. The ten top clones hold less than 0.3% of the sample.

CD8 naive samples were CD45RO-negative cells positively selected for CCR7, giving a CD45RA+CCR7+ population that excluded TemRA cells. The donors were healthy, HIV-negative adults who had no recently reported acute infections or vaccinations. Every donor was a Caucasian adult living in Nashville, Tennessee, USA. Blood was collected by leukapheresis, and PBMCs were isolated by Ficoll-Histopaque density gradient centrifugation and then cryopreserved in liquid nitrogen vapor phase. Analytical flow cytometry was used to check the purity and quantity of each magnetically sorted T cell population. Genomic DNA was isolated from every sorted fraction and measured by UV absorbance on a Nanodrop 2000c.

The sequence derives from a man aged 25 to 45 in good health. The chain is made from TRBV6-1 and TRBJ2-7; TRBD1 matches 7 bases in the middle. Material: naive CD8+ T cells sorted from blood. In the paper's terms, the cell subset or site label means: CD45RA+CCR7+. The CDR3 here reads CASAGGSYEQYF. The base sequence is TGTGCCAGCGCAGGGGGCTCCTACGAGCAGTACTTC.